The rows below give T cell receptor beta chains drawn from one sample of a study of T cells in Graves' hyperthyroidism and ophthalmopathy. TCRdb passed the multiplex PCR reads through MiXCR, listing each CDR3 protein once. The sample includes 300,000 to 450,000 distinct CDR3 sequences, about 25% of them seen just once. Material: blood. These receptors all come from a man in his fifties or sixties with Graves' hyperthyroidism. CDR3s include the opening cysteine and the closing phenylalanine or tryptophan. The order of the fields is V gene, clone size, J gene, D gene, CDR3 protein, CDR3 DNA. A D gene is named only where the DNA matches it firmly. Part of the rows lack a size; the others show once, few, many or a class for expanded clones.

V gene: TRBV3-1
clone size: .
J gene: TRBJ2-7
D gene: .
CDR3 protein: CASSPLRPPDNEQYF
CDR3 DNA: TGTGCCAGCAGCCCTCTGAGGCCTCCGGACAACGAGCAGTACTTC

V gene: TRBV24-1
clone size: many
J gene: TRBJ2-1
D gene: .
CDR3 protein: CATSDPNYHEQFF
CDR3 DNA: TGTGCCACCAGTGACCCTAACTACCATGAGCAGTTCTTC

V gene: TRBV7-3
clone size: many
J gene: TRBJ2-2
D gene: .
CDR3 protein: CASSFSGRGTGELFF
CDR3 DNA: TGTGCCAGCAGCTTCTCCGGGAGAGGAACCGGGGAGCTGTTTTTT

V gene: TRBV7-8
clone size: .
J gene: TRBJ2-1
D gene: .
CDR3 protein: CASSRHQEGGLLVNEQFF
CDR3 DNA: TGTGCCAGCAGCCGCCACCAGGAGGGGGGGCTCCTAGTAAATGAGCAGTTCTTC

V gene: TRBV20-1
clone size: .
J gene: TRBJ2-4
D gene: .
CDR3 protein: CSARAEAVGSQNIQYF
CDR3 DNA: TGCAGTGCTAGAGCCGAAGCCGTCGGGTCCCAAAACATTCAGTACTTC

V gene: TRBV5-8
clone size: .
J gene: TRBJ2-3
D gene: .
CDR3 protein: CASSLGTRRDTQYF
CDR3 DNA: TGTGCCAGCAGCTTAGGGACCCGACGAGATACGCAGTATTTT

V gene: TRBV6-1
clone size: .
J gene: TRBJ1-2
D gene: TRBD1
CDR3 protein: CASSPQGGFYGYTF
CDR3 DNA: TGTGCCAGCAGTCCCCAGGGGGGATTTTATGGCTACACCTTC

V gene: TRBV7-9
clone size: .
J gene: TRBJ1-5
D gene: .
CDR3 protein: CASSADGTPAQHF
CDR3 DNA: TGTGCCAGCAGCGCAGACGGGACTCCGGCCCAGCATTTT

V gene: TRBV6-2/TRBV6-3
clone size: .
J gene: TRBJ1-1
D gene: .
CDR3 protein: CASNTDAALMTGVF
CDR3 DNA: TGTGCCAGCAATACCGACGCGGCCCTGATGACCGGGGTCTTT

V gene: TRBV12-3/TRBV12-4
clone size: .
J gene: TRBJ1-1
D gene: .
CDR3 protein: CASSLAGGSAEAFF
CDR3 DNA: TGTGCCAGCAGTTTAGCGGGGGGCTCCGCTGAAGCTTTCTTT

V gene: TRBV30
clone size: .
J gene: TRBJ2-6
D gene: .
CDR3 protein: CAWSVWVSTGANVLTF
CDR3 DNA: TGTGCCTGGAGTGTATGGGTCAGTACTGGGGCCAACGTCCTGACTTTC

V gene: TRBV9
clone size: .
J gene: TRBJ2-3
D gene: TRBD1
CDR3 protein: CASSVERQGASTDTQYF
CDR3 DNA: TGTGCCAGCAGCGTAGAGAGGCAGGGGGCCTCCACAGATACGCAGTATTTT

V gene: TRBV20-1
clone size: few
J gene: TRBJ2-7
D gene: .
CDR3 protein: CSASGRATYEQYF
CDR3 DNA: TGCAGTGCTTCCGGGCGGGCAACCTACGAGCAGTACTTC

V gene: TRBV25-1
clone size: once
J gene: TRBJ2-7
D gene: .
CDR3 protein: CASSATLGTSAYEQYF
CDR3 DNA: TGTGCCAGCAGTGCAACTCTGGGGACATCGGCCTACGAGCAGTACTTC

V gene: TRBV9
clone size: few
J gene: TRBJ2-1
D gene: .
CDR3 protein: CASSVGGDGARPREQFF
CDR3 DNA: TGTGCCAGCAGCGTAGGAGGGGATGGAGCGAGGCCTAGGGAGCAGTTCTTC

V gene: TRBV12-3/TRBV12-4
clone size: many
J gene: TRBJ2-4
D gene: TRBD1
CDR3 protein: CASSRDRVRGIQYF
CDR3 DNA: TGTGCCAGCAGCCGGGACAGGGTACGGGGCATTCAGTACTTC

V gene: TRBV28
clone size: .
J gene: TRBJ2-2
D gene: .
CDR3 protein: CASRGWVGSGELFF
CDR3 DNA: TGTGCCAGCCGCGGGTGGGTTGGGTCCGGGGAGCTGTTTTTT

V gene: TRBV3-1
clone size: many
J gene: TRBJ2-2
D gene: .
CDR3 protein: CASSQSPGAGELFF
CDR3 DNA: TGTGCCAGCAGCCAATCACCGGGGGCCGGGGAGCTGTTTTTT

V gene: TRBV7-3
clone size: few
J gene: TRBJ2-1
D gene: .
CDR3 protein: CASSLMGHNEQFF
CDR3 DNA: TGTGCCAGCAGCTTAATGGGCCACAATGAGCAGTTCTTC

V gene: TRBV3-1
clone size: .
J gene: TRBJ1-5
D gene: .
CDR3 protein: CASSQAKGLQPQHF
CDR3 DNA: TGTGCCAGCAGCCAAGCGAAGGGTTTACAGCCCCAGCATTTT

V gene: TRBV6-1
clone size: few
J gene: TRBJ1-1
D gene: .
CDR3 protein: CASNQGANTEAFF
CDR3 DNA: TGTGCCAGCAACCAAGGGGCTAACACTGAAGCTTTCTTT

V gene: TRBV7-6
clone size: few
J gene: TRBJ2-6
D gene: .
CDR3 protein: CASSFLSDSGANVLTF
CDR3 DNA: TGTGCCAGCAGCTTTTTGTCAGACTCTGGGGCCAACGTCCTGACTTTC

V gene: TRBV3-1
clone size: many
J gene: TRBJ2-1
D gene: .
CDR3 protein: CASSQVQASGEQFF
CDR3 DNA: TGTGCCAGCAGCCAAGTTCAGGCATCCGGTGAGCAGTTCTTC

V gene: TRBV18
clone size: .
J gene: TRBJ2-4
D gene: .
CDR3 protein: CASSPTGIPLPKNIQYF
CDR3 DNA: TGTGCCAGCTCACCCACCGGGATTCCATTGCCAAAAAACATTCAGTACTTC

V gene: TRBV28
clone size: many
J gene: TRBJ2-3
D gene: TRBD2
CDR3 protein: CASSAPASGDTDTQYF
CDR3 DNA: TGTGCCAGCAGCGCCCCGGCTAGCGGGGACACAGATACGCAGTATTTT

V gene: TRBV19
clone size: few
J gene: TRBJ1-1
D gene: TRBD1
CDR3 protein: CASSTTGVVAEAFF
CDR3 DNA: TGTGCCAGTAGTACGACAGGGGTGGTGGCTGAAGCTTTCTTT

V gene: TRBV28
clone size: .
J gene: TRBJ2-3
D gene: .
CDR3 protein: CATSSNGNQYF
CDR3 DNA: TGTGCCACTTCGTCCAACGGGAATCAGTATTTT

V gene: TRBV6-6
clone size: few
J gene: TRBJ2-3
D gene: .
CDR3 protein: CASSYSFQPTDTQYF
CDR3 DNA: TGTGCCAGCAGTTACTCGTTCCAGCCAACAGATACGCAGTATTTT

V gene: TRBV2
clone size: many
J gene: TRBJ1-1
D gene: .
CDR3 protein: CASSGDTEAFF
CDR3 DNA: TGTGCCAGCAGTGGGGACACTGAAGCTTTCTTT

V gene: TRBV6-2/TRBV6-3
clone size: .
J gene: TRBJ1-2
D gene: TRBD1
CDR3 protein: CASSPQGAGGYTF
CDR3 DNA: TGTGCCAGCAGTCCGCAGGGGGCTGGTGGCTACACCTTC

V gene: TRBV7-8
clone size: few
J gene: TRBJ2-5
D gene: .
CDR3 protein: CANSLARFYRETQYF
CDR3 DNA: TGTGCCAACAGCTTAGCGAGGTTCTACCGGGAGACCCAGTACTTC

V gene: TRBV2
clone size: many
J gene: TRBJ2-7
D gene: .
CDR3 protein: CASTLSYEQYF
CDR3 DNA: TGTGCCAGCACTCTCTCCTACGAGCAGTACTTC

V gene: TRBV20-1
clone size: .
J gene: TRBJ2-1
D gene: TRBD2
CDR3 protein: CSARIWGGNEQFF
CDR3 DNA: TGCAGTGCTAGAATTTGGGGGGGGAATGAGCAGTTCTTC

V gene: TRBV18
clone size: many
J gene: TRBJ2-1
D gene: TRBD2
CDR3 protein: CASSPSRDYDNEQFF
CDR3 DNA: TGTGCCAGCTCACCATCCCGGGACTACGACAATGAGCAGTTCTTC

V gene: TRBV7-2
clone size: few
J gene: TRBJ2-1
D gene: TRBD2
CDR3 protein: CASSLGRGLAVEQFF
CDR3 DNA: TGTGCCAGCAGCTTAGGCAGGGGACTAGCGGTTGAGCAGTTCTTC

V gene: TRBV27
clone size: few
J gene: TRBJ2-7
D gene: TRBD2
CDR3 protein: CASSSSGRAGREQYF
CDR3 DNA: TGTGCCAGCAGTTCTAGCGGGAGGGCCGGGCGCGAGCAGTACTTC

V gene: TRBV5-4
clone size: few
J gene: TRBJ2-5
D gene: .
CDR3 protein: CASSLAPGRRETQYF
CDR3 DNA: TGTGCCAGCAGCTTGGCGCCGGGAAGGCGAGAGACCCAGTACTTC

V gene: TRBV5-5
clone size: few
J gene: TRBJ2-5
D gene: TRBD2
CDR3 protein: CASSPSGVETQYF
CDR3 DNA: TGTGCCAGCAGCCCAAGCGGGGTAGAGACCCAGTACTTC

V gene: TRBV9
clone size: .
J gene: TRBJ2-7
D gene: .
CDR3 protein: CASSVEEGYEQYF
CDR3 DNA: TGTGCCAGCAGCGTAGAGGAGGGCTACGAGCAGTACTTC

V gene: TRBV5-1
clone size: few
J gene: TRBJ2-1
D gene: TRBD2
CDR3 protein: CASSWGSGAPSYNEQFF
CDR3 DNA: TGCGCCAGCAGCTGGGGGAGCGGGGCGCCCTCCTACAATGAGCAGTTCTTC

V gene: TRBV6-1
clone size: many
J gene: TRBJ1-5
D gene: TRBD1
CDR3 protein: CASRLDRRISNQPQHF
CDR3 DNA: TGTGCCAGCAGACTGGACAGGCGGATTAGCAATCAGCCCCAGCATTTT

V gene: TRBV19
clone size: .
J gene: TRBJ1-1
D gene: .
CDR3 protein: CASRGGMVAFF
CDR3 DNA: TGTGCCAGTAGGGGGGGGATGGTAGCTTTCTTT

V gene: TRBV11-2
clone size: many
J gene: TRBJ2-1
D gene: TRBD1
CDR3 protein: CASSPTWGTGSWEQFF
CDR3 DNA: TGTGCCAGCAGCCCCACGTGGGGGACAGGGAGTTGGGAGCAGTTCTTC

V gene: TRBV10-3
clone size: many
J gene: TRBJ2-3
D gene: .
CDR3 protein: CAIGGGTFTDTQYF
CDR3 DNA: TGTGCCATCGGTGGAGGGACCTTCACAGATACGCAGTATTTT

V gene: TRBV18
clone size: few
J gene: TRBJ2-4
D gene: TRBD2
CDR3 protein: CASSGTSGSLGKNIQYF
CDR3 DNA: TGTGCCAGCTCGGGGACTAGCGGGAGTCTTGGCAAAAACATTCAGTACTTC

V gene: TRBV29-1
clone size: few
J gene: TRBJ2-1
D gene: .
CDR3 protein: CSVEMGGRGQFF
CDR3 DNA: TGCAGCGTTGAAATGGGGGGGCGGGGGCAGTTCTTC

V gene: TRBV2
clone size: many
J gene: TRBJ2-7
D gene: TRBD1
CDR3 protein: CASSRQGPWEQYF
CDR3 DNA: TGTGCCAGCAGTCGACAGGGGCCCTGGGAGCAGTACTTC

V gene: TRBV10-2
clone size: .
J gene: TRBJ1-1
D gene: TRBD1
CDR3 protein: CASRGGGRSDTEAFF
CDR3 DNA: TGCGCCAGCAGAGGAGGGGGCAGATCGGACACTGAAGCTTTCTTT

V gene: TRBV27
clone size: many
J gene: TRBJ2-3
D gene: .
CDR3 protein: CASSFEGTTDTQYF
CDR3 DNA: TGTGCCAGCAGTTTTGAGGGGACCACAGATACGCAGTATTTT

V gene: TRBV7-3
clone size: .
J gene: TRBJ2-2
D gene: .
CDR3 protein: CASSPEFFLTGELFF
CDR3 DNA: TGTGCCAGCAGCCCCGAATTCTTTCTCACCGGGGAGCTGTTTTTT

V gene: TRBV28
clone size: .
J gene: TRBJ2-4
D gene: TRBD2
CDR3 protein: CASSLGGAGGLNIQYF
CDR3 DNA: TGTGCCAGCAGTCTGGGGGGAGCGGGAGGGCTGAACATTCAGTACTTC

V gene: TRBV6-2/TRBV6-3
clone size: few
J gene: TRBJ2-7
D gene: TRBD1
CDR3 protein: CASSHRVGQGSGEQYF
CDR3 DNA: TGTGCCAGCAGTCACCGAGTGGGACAGGGATCGGGCGAGCAGTACTTC

V gene: TRBV12-5
clone size: .
J gene: TRBJ2-1
D gene: TRBD2
CDR3 protein: CASGLVRSAGVSYNEQFF
CDR3 DNA: TGTGCTAGTGGTTTGGTACGGTCCGCGGGAGTCTCCTACAATGAGCAGTTCTTC

V gene: TRBV5-1
clone size: few
J gene: TRBJ2-3
D gene: TRBD2
CDR3 protein: CASSLRAGGEDTQYF
CDR3 DNA: TGCGCCAGCAGCTTGCGCGCGGGAGGCGAGGATACGCAGTATTTT